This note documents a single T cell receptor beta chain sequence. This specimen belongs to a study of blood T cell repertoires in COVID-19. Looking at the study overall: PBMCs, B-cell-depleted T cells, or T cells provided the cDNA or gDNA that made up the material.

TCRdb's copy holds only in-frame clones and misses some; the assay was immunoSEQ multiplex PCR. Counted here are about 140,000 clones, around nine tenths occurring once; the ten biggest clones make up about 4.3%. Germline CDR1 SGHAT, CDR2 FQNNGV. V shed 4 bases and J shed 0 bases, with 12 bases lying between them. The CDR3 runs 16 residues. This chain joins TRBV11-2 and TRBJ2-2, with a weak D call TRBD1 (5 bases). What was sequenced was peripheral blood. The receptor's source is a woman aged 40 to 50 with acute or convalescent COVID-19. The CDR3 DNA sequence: TGTGCCAGCAGCTCCCTTAGGGGCCCGAACACCGGGGAGCTGTTTTTT. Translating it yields CASSSLRGPNTGELFF.